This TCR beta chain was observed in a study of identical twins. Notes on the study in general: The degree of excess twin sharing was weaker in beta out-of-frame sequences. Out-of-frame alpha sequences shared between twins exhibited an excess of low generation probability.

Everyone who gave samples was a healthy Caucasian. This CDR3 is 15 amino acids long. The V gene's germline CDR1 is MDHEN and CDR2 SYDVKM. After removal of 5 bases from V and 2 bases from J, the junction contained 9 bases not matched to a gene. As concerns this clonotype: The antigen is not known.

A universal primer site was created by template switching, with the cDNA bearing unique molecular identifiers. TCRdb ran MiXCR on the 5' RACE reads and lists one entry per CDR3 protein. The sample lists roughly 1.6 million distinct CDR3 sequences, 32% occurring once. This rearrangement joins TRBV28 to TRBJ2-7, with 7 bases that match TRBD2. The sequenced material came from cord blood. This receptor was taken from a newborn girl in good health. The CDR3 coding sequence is TGTGCCAGCAGTCCCCAGAGCGGGAAGCCCTACGAGCAGTACTTC. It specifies CASSPQSGKPYEQYF. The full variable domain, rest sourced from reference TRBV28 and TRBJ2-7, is DVKVTQSSRYLVKRTGEKVFLECVQDMDHENMFWYRQDPGLGLRLIYFSYDVKMKEKGDIPEGYSVSREKKERFSLILESASTNQTSMYLCASSPQSGKPYEQYFGPGTRLTVT.